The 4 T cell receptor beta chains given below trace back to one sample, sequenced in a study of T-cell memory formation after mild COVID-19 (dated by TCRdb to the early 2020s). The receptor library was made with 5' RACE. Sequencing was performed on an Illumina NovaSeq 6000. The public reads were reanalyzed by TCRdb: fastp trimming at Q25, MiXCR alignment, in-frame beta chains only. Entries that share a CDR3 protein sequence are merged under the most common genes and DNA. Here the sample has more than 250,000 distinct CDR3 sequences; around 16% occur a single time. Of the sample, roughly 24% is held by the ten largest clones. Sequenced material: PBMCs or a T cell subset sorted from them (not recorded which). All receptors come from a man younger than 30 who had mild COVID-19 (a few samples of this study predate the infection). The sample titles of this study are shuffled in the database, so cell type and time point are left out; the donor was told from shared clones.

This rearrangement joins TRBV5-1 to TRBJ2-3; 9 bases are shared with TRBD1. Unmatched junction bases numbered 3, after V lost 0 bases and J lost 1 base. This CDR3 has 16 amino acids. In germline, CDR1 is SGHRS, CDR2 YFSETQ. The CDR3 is CASSLGYRGRTDTQYF. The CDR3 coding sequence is TGCGCCAGCAGCTTGGGGTACAGGGGGCGCACAGATACGCAGTATTTT.

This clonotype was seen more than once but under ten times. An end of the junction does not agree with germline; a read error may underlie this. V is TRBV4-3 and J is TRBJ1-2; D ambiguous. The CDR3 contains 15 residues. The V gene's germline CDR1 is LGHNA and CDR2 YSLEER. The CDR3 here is CASSQDPPFIYGYSF. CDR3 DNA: TGCGCCAGCAGCCAAGACCCGCCTTTTATCTATGGCTACTCCTTC.

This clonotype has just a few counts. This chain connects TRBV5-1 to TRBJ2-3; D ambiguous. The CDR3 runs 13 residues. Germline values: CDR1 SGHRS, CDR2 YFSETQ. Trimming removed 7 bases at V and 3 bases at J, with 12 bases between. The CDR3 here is CASSTKWTDTQYF. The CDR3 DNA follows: TGCGCCAGCTCTACCAAATGGACAGATACGCAGTATTTT.

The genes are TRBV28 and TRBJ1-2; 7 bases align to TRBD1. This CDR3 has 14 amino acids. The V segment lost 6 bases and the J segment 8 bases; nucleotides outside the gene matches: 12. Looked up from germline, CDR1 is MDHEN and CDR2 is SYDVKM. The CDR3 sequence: CASSLGQEPFGYTF. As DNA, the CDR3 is TGTGCCAGCAGCCTCGGACAGGAGCCTTTCGGCTACACCTTC.